This TCR beta chain came from a study of TIL therapy for anti-PD-1-resistant metastatic lung cancer. Study-wide background: Progressing patients received lymphodepletion, expanded TIL infusion and IL-2. Patients had a median age of around 56 years (range 38-75).

In germline, CDR1 is MGHRA, CDR2 YSYEKL. The V end lost 0 bases, the J end lost 4 bases, and 6 bases lay between the germline ends. The CDR3 extends over 13 amino acids. The libraries were made with immunoSEQ v3. Libraries were sequenced to 2 million or so read pairs (survey) or roughly 4.5-6.5 million (deep). TCRdb's copy holds only in-frame clones and misses some; the assay was immunoSEQ multiplex PCR. The table lists 15,000 to 20,000 clones, 83% of them singletons, with about 2.2% in the top ten. Time point: pre-treatment sample, taken before nivolumab and TIL therapy. Here the sequenced sample was blood, taken at baseline. The chain recombines TRBV4-1 with TRBJ1-2; D is unresolved. The source is a person aged 25-85 years with non-small cell lung cancer. The CDR3 sequence is CASSQDPGYGYTF. The CDR3, as DNA: TGCGCCAGCAGCCAAGATCCAGGCTATGGCTACACCTTC.